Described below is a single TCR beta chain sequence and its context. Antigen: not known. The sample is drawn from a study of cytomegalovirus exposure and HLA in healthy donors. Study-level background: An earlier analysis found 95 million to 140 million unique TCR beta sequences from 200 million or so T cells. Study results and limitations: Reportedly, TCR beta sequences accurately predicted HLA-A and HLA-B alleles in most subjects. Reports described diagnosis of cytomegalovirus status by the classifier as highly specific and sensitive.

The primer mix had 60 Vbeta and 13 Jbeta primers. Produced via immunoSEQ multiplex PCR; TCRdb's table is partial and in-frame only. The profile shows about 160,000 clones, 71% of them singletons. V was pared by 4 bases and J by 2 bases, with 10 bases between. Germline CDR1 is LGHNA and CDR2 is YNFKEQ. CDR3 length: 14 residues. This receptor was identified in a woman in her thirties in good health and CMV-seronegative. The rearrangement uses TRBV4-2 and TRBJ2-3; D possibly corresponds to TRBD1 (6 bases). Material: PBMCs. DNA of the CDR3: TGTGCCAGCAGCCCGGGACACCACACAGATACGCAGTATTTT. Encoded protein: CASSPGHHTDTQYF.